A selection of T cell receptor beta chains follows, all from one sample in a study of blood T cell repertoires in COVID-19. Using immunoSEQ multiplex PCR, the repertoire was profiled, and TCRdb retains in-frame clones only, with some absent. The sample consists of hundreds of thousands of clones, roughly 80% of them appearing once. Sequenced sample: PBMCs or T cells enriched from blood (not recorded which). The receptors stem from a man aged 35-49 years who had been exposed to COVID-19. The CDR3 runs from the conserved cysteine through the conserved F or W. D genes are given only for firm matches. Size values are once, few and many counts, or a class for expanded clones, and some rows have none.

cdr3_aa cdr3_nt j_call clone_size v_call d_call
CASSRDGRYEQYF TGTGCCAGCAGTAGGGACGGGAGATACGAGCAGTACTTC TRBJ2-7 - TRBV12-3/TRBV12-4 -
CAWSPGQASTEAFF TGTGCCTGGAGCCCTGGACAGGCGTCCACTGAAGCTTTCTTT TRBJ1-1 once TRBV30 TRBD1
CASSQDEQTSGVLHTQYF TGTGCCAGCAGCCAAGATGAACAGACTAGCGGAGTCCTCCATACGCAGTATTTT TRBJ2-3 - TRBV14 TRBD2
CASSWGTGRIGELFF TGTGCCAGCAGCTGGGGGACAGGGAGGATCGGGGAGCTGTTTTTT TRBJ2-2 - TRBV5-4 TRBD1
CASSGRVEETQYF TGCGCCAGCAGTGGGAGGGTAGAGGAGACCCAGTACTTC TRBJ2-5 - TRBV10-1 -
CASRGGAWTSTDTQYF TGTGCCAGCAGAGGCGGGGCGTGGACAAGCACAGATACGCAGTATTTT TRBJ2-3 - TRBV3-1/TRBV3-2 -
CASSLTSQGNTEAFF TGTGCCAGCAGCTTAACGTCTCAGGGGAACACTGAAGCTTTCTTT TRBJ1-1 - TRBV7-3 -
CASSVEGLAGAYEQYF TGTGCCAGCAGCGTAGAGGGGCTAGCGGGAGCCTACGAGCAGTACTTC TRBJ2-7 - TRBV9 TRBD2
CASRLAGDAGELFF TGCGCCAGCAGACTAGCGGGAGACGCCGGGGAGCTGTTTTTT TRBJ2-2 - TRBV10-2 TRBD2
CSASGEGGLYEQYF TGCAGTGCTAGTGGGGAGGGTGGGCTCTACGAGCAGTACTTC TRBJ2-7 - TRBV20-1 TRBD2
CSVEATTHEQFF TGCAGCGTTGAAGCCACTACGCATGAGCAGTTCTTC TRBJ2-1 once TRBV29-1 -
CASSPTLSYNEQFF TGTGCCAGCTCACCAACTTTATCCTACAATGAGCAGTTCTTC TRBJ2-1 - TRBV18 -
CASSPRASTDTQYF TGTGCCAGCAGCCCGCGGGCAAGCACAGATACGCAGTATTTT TRBJ2-3 - TRBV7-9 -
CASSGLAGTRSREQYF TGTGCCAGCAGCGGACTAGCGGGAACTCGGTCGCGGGAGCAGTACTTC TRBJ2-7 - TRBV27 TRBD2
CASSIRDRVGNTIYF TGTGCCAGTAGTATCCGGGATAGGGTTGGAAACACCATATATTTT TRBJ1-3 - TRBV19 -
CASSTSSYEQYF TGTGCCAGCTCAACCAGCTCCTACGAGCAGTACTTC TRBJ2-7 - TRBV18 -
CATSDPRTGAETQYF TGTGCCACCAGTGATCCCCGGACAGGGGCGGAGACCCAGTACTTC TRBJ2-5 - TRBV24-1 TRBD1
CASSSREAFF TGTGCCAGCAGCTCCAGGGAAGCTTTCTTT TRBJ1-1 - TRBV5-8 -
CASTPTGPLAGQETQYF TGCGCCAGCACCCCCACCGGACCCCTAGCGGGCCAAGAGACCCAGTACTTC TRBJ2-5 - TRBV5-1 TRBD2
CASSFLTGGREKLFF TGTGCCAGCAGCTTCTTGACAGGGGGTAGGGAAAAACTGTTTTTT TRBJ1-4 - TRBV11-2 TRBD1
CASSQGAITDTQYF TGTGCCAGCAGTCAGGGCGCGATCACAGATACGCAGTATTTT TRBJ2-3 - TRBV2 -
CASSQGGQRNQPQHF TGTGCCAGCAGCCAAGGGGGACAGCGCAATCAGCCCCAGCATTTT TRBJ1-5 - TRBV3-1/TRBV3-2 TRBD1
CASSRPDLAGVKDEQFF TGTGCCAGCAGCCGCCCCGACCTAGCGGGAGTCAAGGACGAGCAGTTCTTC TRBJ2-1 once TRBV3-1/TRBV3-2 TRBD2
CASSPRAGGFTGELFF TGTGCCAGCTCACCTCGAGCGGGTGGATTCACCGGGGAGCTGTTTTTT TRBJ2-2 - TRBV18 -
CASSLDRGNTIYF TGTGCCAGCAGTTTGGACAGAGGAAACACCATATATTTT TRBJ1-3 - TRBV27 -
CASTRPSGSSNTQYF TGTGCCAGCACGAGGCCTAGCGGGAGTTCGAATACGCAGTATTTT TRBJ2-3 - TRBV2 TRBD2
CASSLATQQGAGGYTF TGCGCCAGCAGCTTGGCGACTCAACAGGGGGCCGGGGGCTACACCTTC TRBJ1-2 - TRBV5-1 TRBD1
CASTLGGTSGRKAGELFF TGTGCCAGCACCTTAGGGGGTACTAGCGGGAGAAAAGCCGGGGAGCTGTTTTTT TRBJ2-2 - TRBV7-8 TRBD2
CASSFQDYGYTF TGTGCCAGCAGCTTTCAGGACTATGGCTACACCTTC TRBJ1-2 - TRBV7-2 -
CASRTGQGGNYGYTF TGTGCCAGCAGAACAGGACAGGGTGGTAACTATGGCTACACCTTC TRBJ1-2 few TRBV6-5 TRBD1
CASSVHYEQYF TGTGCCAGCTCGGTGCACTACGAGCAGTACTTC TRBJ2-7 - TRBV11-3 -
CASSLAASGSSYNEQFF TGTGCCAGCAGCTTAGCGGCTAGCGGAAGCTCCTACAATGAGCAGTTCTTC TRBJ2-1 - TRBV11-2 TRBD2
CASSFLHGRGRGYTF TGCGCCAGCAGCTTCCTTCACGGGAGAGGCCGTGGCTACACCTTC TRBJ1-2 - TRBV5-1 -
CASSPTAAWVDGYTF TGTGCCAGCAGCCCGACCGCGGCTTGGGTGGATGGCTACACCTTC TRBJ1-2 - TRBV6-5 -
CASSTSEISEQYF TGTGCCAGCAGCACGTCGGAGATCTCCGAGCAGTACTTC TRBJ2-7 - TRBV7-9 -
CAISTPPGGPGNEQFF TGTGCCATCAGTACCCCTCCCGGAGGGCCGGGCAATGAGCAGTTCTTC TRBJ2-1 - TRBV10-3 -
CASSFSGLNNQPQHF TGTGCCAGCAGCTTCTCGGGACTCAACAATCAGCCCCAGCATTTT TRBJ1-5 - TRBV6-5 -
CASSLWSGETQYF TGCGCCAGCAGCTTGTGGTCAGGTGAGACCCAGTACTTC TRBJ2-5 - TRBV5-1 -
CAWRPPGIYEQYF TGTGCCTGGAGACCCCCAGGGATCTACGAGCAGTACTTC TRBJ2-7 few TRBV30 -